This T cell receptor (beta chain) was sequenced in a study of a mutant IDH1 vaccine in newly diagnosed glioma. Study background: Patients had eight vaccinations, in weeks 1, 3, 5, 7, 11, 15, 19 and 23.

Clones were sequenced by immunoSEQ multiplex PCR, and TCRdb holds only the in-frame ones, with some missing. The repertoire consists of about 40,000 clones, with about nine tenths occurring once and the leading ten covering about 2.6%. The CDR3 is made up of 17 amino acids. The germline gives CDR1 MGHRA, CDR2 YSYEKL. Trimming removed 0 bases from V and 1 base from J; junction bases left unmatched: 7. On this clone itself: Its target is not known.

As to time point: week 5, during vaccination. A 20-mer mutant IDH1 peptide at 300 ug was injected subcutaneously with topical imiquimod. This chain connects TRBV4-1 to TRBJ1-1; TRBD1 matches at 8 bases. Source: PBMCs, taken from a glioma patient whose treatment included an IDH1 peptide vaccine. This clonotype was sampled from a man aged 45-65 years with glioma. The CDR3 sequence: CASSQDLGQGRNTEAFF. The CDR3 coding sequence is TGCGCCAGCAGCCAAGATCTTGGACAGGGACGGAACACTGAAGCTTTCTTT.